This T cell receptor (beta chain) was recorded in a study of beta chain features in type 1 diabetes. Trimming took 7 bases from V and 2 from J, leaving 12 bases between them. CDR1 MNHNS and CDR2 SASEGT come from the germline V gene. The CDR3 is made up of 13 amino acids. Blood was collected once per donor into heparin, averaging approximately 0.11 L. Isolated RNA was reverse transcribed in full, so expressed TCRB transcripts were sequenced. Produced via immunoSEQ multiplex PCR; TCRdb's table is partial and in-frame only. The sample holds some 250,000 clones, 9.5% to 13% seen once. Findings and caveats of the study: The study notes PCR might favor shorter templates equally in patients and controls. A potential influence of HLA type upon TCRB rearrangement remained unresolved herein. Fewer junction insertions and more nucleotide deletions appeared in type 1 diabetes patients. Researchers report that Type 1 diabetes patients had moderately but significantly shorter TCRB CDR3s across all four CD4+ subsets.

Points on this clone: No antigen is known for it.

This sequence originates from a man in his thirties or forties with type 1 diabetes. Sequenced input: naive CD4+ T cells from blood. The gene calls are TRBV6-1 and TRBJ2-7; no clear D. CDR3 protein: CASIPGRAYEQYF. Written as DNA, the CDR3 is TGTGCCAGCATCCCGGGTCGCGCCTACGAGCAGTACTTC.